Listed below are T cell receptor beta chains from one sample, sequenced in a study of shared clonotypes between healthy human individuals. The assay was immunoSEQ multiplex PCR, and TCRdb's table has in-frame clones only and misses some. This table holds hundreds of thousands of clones, under 80% found once. Material for sequencing was memory CD4+ T cells sorted from blood. The origin of the receptors is a woman in her twenties or thirties in good health. The CDR3 runs from the conserved cysteine through the conserved F or W. Each record gives: D gene, J gene, clone size, V gene, CDR3 length, CDR3 protein, CDR3 DNA. The D gene is left open where the match is weak. Clone sizes are given selectively: once, few, many, or a class where the clone is expanded.

.,TRBJ2-3,.,TRBV5-1,15,CASSFGLTLTDTQYF,TGCGCCAGCAGCTTCGGACTCACCCTCACAGATACGCAGTATTTT
TRBD1,TRBJ2-3,.,TRBV6-1,15,CASSDGLQGPDTQYF,TGTGCCAGCAGTGACGGCCTACAGGGGCCAGATACGCAGTATTTT
.,TRBJ1-1,.,TRBV11-2,13,CASSLGQNTEAFF,TGTGCCAGCAGCTTAGGACAGAACACTGAAGCTTTCTTT
.,TRBJ2-5,.,TRBV29-1,10,CSVQNGAQYF,TGCAGCGTGCAGAATGGGGCCCAGTACTTC
.,TRBJ1-1,.,TRBV18,15,CASSPRGTSNTEAFF,TGTGCCAGCTCACCACGGGGGACATCGAACACTGAAGCTTTCTTT
.,TRBJ2-3,.,TRBV7-7,13,CASSSREGSTQYF,TGTGCCAGCAGCTCCCGCGAGGGAAGTACGCAGTATTTT
TRBD2,TRBJ2-7,.,TRBV4-1,18,CASSQGRLAGEPAYEQYF,TGCGCCAGCAGCCAAGGAAGGCTAGCGGGAGAGCCCGCCTACGAGCAGTACTTC
TRBD2,TRBJ2-3,.,TRBV19,15,CASRLAGGPADTQYF,TGTGCCAGTCGACTGGCGGGAGGGCCCGCGGATACGCAGTATTTT
.,TRBJ1-2,.,TRBV28,14,CASSFGQSNYGYTF,TGTGCCAGCAGTTTCGGACAGAGTAACTATGGCTACACCTTC
.,TRBJ1-2,many,TRBV7-9,15,CASSLMQGANYGYTF,TGTGCCAGCAGCTTAATGCAGGGAGCTAACTATGGCTACACCTTC
.,TRBJ1-3,.,TRBV5-1,14,CASSRELSGNTIYF,TGCGCCAGCAGCAGGGAGCTCTCTGGAAACACCATATATTTT
.,TRBJ1-1,.,TRBV10-2,13,CASSGPMNTEAFF,TGCGCCAGTTCCGGGCCTATGAACACTGAAGCTTTCTTT
TRBD1,TRBJ1-2,once,TRBV6-5,12,CASHQGAGGYTF,TGTGCCAGTCATCAGGGGGCAGGTGGCTACACCTTC
TRBD2,TRBJ2-7,.,TRBV2,15,CASSDGGTSDYEQYF,TGTGCCAGCAGTGATGGCGGGACTAGCGACTACGAGCAGTACTTC
TRBD2,TRBJ2-3,.,TRBV18,16,CASSQNQAGETDTQYF,TGTGCCAGCTCACAAAACCAAGCGGGAGAGACAGATACGCAGTATTTT
TRBD1,TRBJ1-2,.,TRBV27,12,CASTDRVGGYTF,TGTGCCAGCACGGACAGGGTAGGAGGCTACACCTTC
.,TRBJ1-3,.,TRBV19,16,CASSSGGRSSGNTIYF,TGTGCCAGTAGTAGCGGGGGACGGAGCTCTGGAAACACCATATATTTT
TRBD1,TRBJ2-1,once,TRBV6-5,15,CASSYSTGDLNEQFF,TGTGCCAGCAGTTACTCGACAGGGGACCTCAATGAGCAGTTCTTC
TRBD2,TRBJ2-1,.,TRBV2,20,CASSAMIGVAGGYAYNEQFF,TGTGCCAGCAGTGCTATGATTGGAGTAGCGGGAGGGTACGCCTACAATGAGCAGTTCTTC
.,TRBJ2-7,.,TRBV10-3,14,CAISRVQGTYEQYF,TGTGCCATCAGTCGCGTACAGGGGACTTACGAGCAGTACTTC
.,TRBJ2-1,few,TRBV7-3,15,CASIPRGRGNNEQFF,TGTGCCAGCATCCCCCGCGGTAGGGGTAACAATGAGCAGTTCTTC
.,TRBJ2-2,few,TRBV7-2,15,CASSLLAGAIGELFF,TGTGCCAGCAGCTTACTCGCAGGGGCGATCGGGGAGCTGTTTTTT
.,TRBJ1-2,.,TRBV27,13,CASSLSRTGGYTF,TGTGCCAGCAGTTTATCGCGGACCGGTGGCTACACCTTC
.,TRBJ2-3,.,TRBV27,14,CASSLSFKADTQYF,TGTGCCAGCAGTTTATCGTTCAAGGCAGATACGCAGTATTTT
.,TRBJ2-3,.,TRBV7-3,13,CASSSYNTDTQYF,TGTGCCAGCAGTTCCTATAACACAGATACGCAGTATTTT
.,TRBJ2-7,.,TRBV7-9,15,CASSFPGTGSYEQYF,TGTGCCAGCAGCTTCCCGGGCACAGGCTCCTACGAGCAGTACTTC
TRBD1,TRBJ1-3,.,TRBV6-6,15,CASKGQSISGNTIYF,TGTGCCAGCAAGGGACAGAGCATCTCTGGAAACACCATATATTTT
.,TRBJ1-4,.,TRBV6-1,13,CASRGPRGGRMFF,TGTGCCAGCAGGGGACCCCGTGGGGGACGTATGTTTTTT
.,TRBJ1-2,.,TRBV11-2,15,CASSFRRHSSDGYTF,TGTGCCAGCAGCTTTCGTAGGCACTCCTCCGATGGCTACACCTTC
TRBD2,TRBJ2-3,.,TRBV18,16,CASSPLAGPVSDTQYF,TGTGCCAGCTCACCTTTAGCGGGCCCTGTGTCAGATACGCAGTATTTT
.,TRBJ2-2,many,TRBV6-1,15,CASSVERGVGGELFF,TGTGCCAGCAGTGTGGAAAGGGGTGTAGGCGGGGAGCTGTTTTTT
.,TRBJ1-1,.,TRBV28,18,CASSADRGGQAYTREAFF,TGTGCCAGCAGTGCGGACCGCGGGGGTCAGGCGTACACCAGGGAAGCTTTCTTT
.,TRBJ2-1,.,TRBV9,14,CASSGGLAANEQFF,TGTGCCAGCAGCGGGGGGCTAGCGGCAAATGAGCAGTTCTTC
.,TRBJ1-4,.,TRBV27,15,CASTTRALVDEKLFF,TGTGCCAGCACCACCCGGGCTTTGGTCGATGAAAAACTGTTTTTT
.,TRBJ2-1,few,TRBV11-2,13,CASTTPGGDEQFF,TGTGCCAGCACCACACCTGGGGGAGATGAGCAGTTCTTC
.,TRBJ2-5,.,TRBV5-1,14,CASSPSRQQETQYF,TGCGCCAGCAGCCCCTCGCGACAGCAAGAGACCCAGTACTTC
TRBD1,TRBJ1-1,.,TRBV28,15,CASSSKTGAGTEAFF,TGTGCCAGCAGTTCAAAGACAGGGGCGGGTACTGAAGCTTTCTTT
.,TRBJ1-6,once,TRBV4-1,15,CASSQETQGSSPLHF,TGCGCCAGCAGCCAAGAAACCCAGGGTAGTTCACCCCTCCACTTT
.,TRBJ2-7,.,TRBV19,14,CATQGRDSSYEQYF,TGTGCCACCCAGGGCAGGGATAGCTCCTACGAGCAGTACTTC
TRBD1,TRBJ1-4,.,TRBV4-2,16,CASSQNSGQGGTKLFF,TGTGCCAGCAGCCAAAACTCGGGACAGGGTGGTACAAAACTGTTTTTT
.,TRBJ2-5,.,TRBV12-5,11,CASGLRETQYF,TGTGCTAGTGGTTTGAGGGAGACCCAGTACTTC
TRBD1,TRBJ2-7,.,TRBV29-1,13,CSVSGTGNYEQYF,TGCAGCGTTTCGGGGACAGGTAACTACGAGCAGTACTTC
TRBD1,TRBJ2-4,.,TRBV25-1,12,CASQDRVGIQYF,TGTGCCAGCCAGGACAGGGTTGGCATTCAGTACTTC
TRBD1,TRBJ2-3,once,TRBV9,15,CASSVGQGGTDTQYF,TGTGCCAGCAGCGTAGGACAGGGGGGGACAGATACGCAGTATTTT
.,TRBJ2-5,.,TRBV27,15,CASSLSRQGAETQYF,TGTGCCAGCAGTTTATCGAGGCAGGGAGCAGAGACCCAGTACTTC
.,TRBJ1-2,.,TRBV10-1,13,CASSVEAVYGYTF,TGCGCCAGCAGTGTGGAGGCAGTCTATGGCTACACCTTC
.,TRBJ2-5,.,TRBV4-2,15,CASSQTRGGQETQYF,TGTGCCAGCAGCCAAACAAGGGGCGGGCAAGAGACCCAGTACTTC